These 31 T cell receptor beta chains were all obtained from the same sample, sequenced in a study of vaccination and CD4 T cells after COVID-19 (dated by TCRdb to 2022 to 2024). No cognate antigen is known for these TCRs. Receptor libraries were prepared by PCR. The sequencer was an Illumina iSeq 100. DNA from cultured CD4+ T cells was subjected to TCR sequencing with the Oncomine TCR Beta short-read assay at the Johns Hopkins FTIC core. In TCRdb, the public reads were trimmed at Q25 with fastp and aligned with MiXCR, with productive beta chains retained. Rows are unified per CDR3 protein, each entry keeping the most common DNA and genes. For this sample the table gives about 9,000 distinct CDR3 sequences, of which around half were detected only once. The ten largest clonotypes hold about a fifth of the sample. In the paper's terms, the treatment or condition label means: roughly ten-day PBMC culture with coronavirus spike peptide pools or control peptides (ViraFEST assay).

Specimen: CD4+ T cells from blood, cultured in vitro. The receptors stem from a human donor who had recovered from COVID-19.

This clonotype has more than one count but fewer than ten. The rearrangement uses TRBV20-1 and TRBJ2-2; D unclear. There are 13 residues in the CDR3. V lost 5 bases and J lost 5, with 12 bases in between. CDR1 DFQATT and CDR2 SNEGSKA come from the germline V gene (reference sequence). The CDR3 region has the DNA TGCAGTGCTCCTTACGTCGCAACCGGGGAGCTGTTTTTT. Amino acid sequence: CSAPYVATGELFF.

This clonotype was picked up a small number of times. The V call is TRBV20-1, the J call TRBJ1-4; weak D call: TRBD1 (6 bases). The CDR3 runs 14 residues. The germline V gene has CDR1 DFQATT and CDR2 SNEGSKA (reference sequence). V was clipped by 6 bases and J by 5 bases, with 16 bases between them. In DNA form, the CDR3 reads TGCAGTGCCCCGCCCGGACAGCCCAATGAAAAACTGTTTTTT. Protein product: CSAPPGQPNEKLFF.

This clonotype was counted a single time. J is TRBJ2-1 and V is TRBV9, with 7 bases matching TRBD2. Germline V lookup: CDR1 SGDLS, CDR2 YYNGEE. This CDR3 is built from 13 residues. The J segment lost 10 bases and the V segment lost 5 bases, leaving 9 bases of the junction unmatched. The CDR3 nucleotides read TGTGCCAGCAGGGTGGGACTATCCGGCGAGCAGTTCTTC. This gives the protein CASRVGLSGEQFF.

The chain recombines TRBV11-1 with TRBJ2-3; D is possibly TRBD1 (5 bases). The CDR3 sequence is 15 residues long. Germline V gene lookup returns CDR1 SGHAT and CDR2 FQDESV (reference sequence). The V end lost 4 bases, the J end lost 0 bases, and 11 bases lay between the germline ends. CDR3 amino acids: CASSSYRSSTDTQYF. The CDR3 region has the DNA TGTGCCAGCAGCTCCTACAGGAGTAGCACAGATACGCAGTATTTT.

The chain joins TRBV5-1 to TRBJ2-3; D is uncertain. CDR3 size: 15 residues. V was clipped by 0 bases and J by 1 base, with 9 bases between them. Germline V gives CDR1 SGHRS, CDR2 YFSETQ. In nucleotides, the CDR3 is TGCGCCAGCAGCTTGGAGGCTAGAGGCACAGATACGCAGTATTTT. As protein: CASSLEARGTDTQYF.

This rearrangement joins TRBV18 to TRBJ2-2; tentatively, D is TRBD1 (6 bases). V was trimmed by 2 bases and J by 6 bases, leaving 16 bases between them. The CDR3 runs to 16 residues. Germline V lookup: CDR1 KGHSH, CDR2 LQKENI. CDR3: CASSPNPGTRAGELFF. The CDR3 region has the DNA TGTGCCAGCTCACCAAACCCCGGGACACGAGCCGGGGAGCTGTTTTTT.

The chain links TRBV7-8 to TRBJ2-2; D gene ambiguous. Trimming took 1 base from V and 7 from J, leaving 7 bases between them. This CDR3 has 13 residues. Germline V gene data show CDR1 as SGHVS and CDR2 as FQNEAQ. CDR3 sequence: CASSLDVGGELFF. CDR3 coding DNA: TGTGCCAGCAGCTTAGACGTCGGCGGGGAGCTGTTTTTT.

This chain joins TRBV10-3 and TRBJ1-1, with D perhaps TRBD1 (6 bases). The CDR3 runs 13 residues. From germline, CDR1 is ENHRY and CDR2 SYGVKD. V lost 10 bases and J 0 bases, leaving 12 bases between the germline ends. CDR3 DNA: TGTGCCACACAGGGAGATCTGAACACTGAAGCTTTCTTT. Protein product: CATQGDLNTEAFF.

This chain connects TRBV28 to TRBJ1-2; D perhaps matches TRBD1 (5 bases). Germline V gene lookup returns CDR1 MDHEN and CDR2 SYDVKM. This CDR3 has 14 amino acids. Between the trimmed V and J ends, which lost 3 bases and 0 bases, there was a span of 8 bases. DNA for the CDR3: TGTGCCAGCAGTTTTATCAGGGCTAACTATGGCTACACCTTC. Protein product: CASSFIRANYGYTF.

This clonotype was detected only a few times. The chain employs TRBV27 and TRBJ2-1; 9 nucleotides match TRBD1. V was clipped by 1 base and J by 8 bases; unmatched bases: 9. Germline V CDR1 and CDR2: MNHEY, SMNVEV (reference sequence). The CDR3 runs to 16 residues. CDR3 sequence reads: CASSLFSRDRVDEQFF. In nucleotides, the CDR3 is TGTGCCAGCAGTTTATTCTCTCGGGACAGGGTCGATGAGCAGTTCTTC.

The V gene is TRBV5-3, the J gene TRBJ2-7; either TRBD1 or TRBD2 may supply D (5 bases each). TRBV5-3 is assigned to the ORF class and has an uncertain function. The CDR3 covers 16 residues. The ends were cut back, 8 bases at V and 2 bases at J, with 23 bases in the middle. The DNA of the CDR3 is TGTGCCAGCAGCCGGCGGGTGGGGACGGATACCTACGAGCAGTACTTC. Amino acids: CASSRRVGTDTYEQYF.

The V gene is TRBV18, the J gene TRBJ1-2, with 12 bases identical to TRBD1. Germline-derived CDR1 and CDR2 are KGHSH and LQKENI. V shed 3 bases, J shed 5 bases, and the junction held 4 bases outside the gene matches. CDR3 length: 15 amino acids. CDR3 DNA sequence: TGTGCCAGCTCACCGGGACAGGGGGCTCTATATGGCTACACCTTC. Translating it yields CASSPGQGALYGYTF.

This rearrangement joins TRBV6-4 to TRBJ2-5, with TRBD2 matching over 7 bases. Per the germline V gene, CDR1 is MRHNA and CDR2 is SNTAGT. The trim removed 2 bases at V and 4 bases at J, leaving 10 bases unmatched. This CDR3 contains 16 residues. The CDR3 DNA reads as TGTGCCAGCAGTGACGACGCTAGGACTAGTGGAGAGACCCAGTACTTC. Translation: CASSDDARTSGETQYF.

DNA of the CDR3: TGTGCCAGCAGTTTAGGGGCGGGAGTTATGGAGACCCAGTACTTC. Residues: CASSLGAGVMETQYF. The V gene is TRBV12-3 or TRBV12-4, the J gene TRBJ2-5; 7 nucleotides match TRBD2. This CDR3 has 15 residues. After removal of 1 base from V and 5 bases from J, the junction contained 7 bases not matched to a gene.

This clonotype showed up just a few times. The genes are TRBV19 and TRBJ2-5; possibly TRBD2 for D (5 bases). Trimming removed 5 bases from V and 5 bases from J, with 15 bases in between. The length of the CDR3 is 14 residues. Per the germline V gene, CDR1 is LNHDA and CDR2 is SQIVND (reference sequence). The DNA for the CDR3 is TGTGCCAGTAGTGCTCAAATCCGAGGGGAGACCCAGTACTTC. Amino acids: CASSAQIRGETQYF.

The V gene is TRBV5-1, the J gene TRBJ1-2; D possibly corresponds to TRBD1 (5 bases). V lost 3 bases to trimming and J lost 2 bases, with 11 bases between them. This CDR3 region has 14 residues. Germline V gene lookup returns CDR1 SGHRS and CDR2 YFSETQ. This CDR3 is CASSSATVNYGYTF. In DNA, the CDR3 is TGCGCCAGCAGCTCAGCGACAGTAAACTATGGCTACACCTTC.

This clonotype was picked up a small number of times. This rearrangement joins TRBV11-1 to TRBJ2-7; no firm D call. Germline V gene sequence: CDR1 SGHAT, CDR2 FQDESV (reference sequence). V gave up 0 bases and J gave up 3 bases, with 15 bases separating them. The CDR3 is 16 residues long. The CDR3 protein is CASSLAGSKPVYEQYF. The CDR3 coding sequence is TGTGCCAGCAGCTTAGCCGGCTCTAAGCCTGTCTACGAGCAGTACTTC.

The rearrangement uses TRBV6-1 and TRBJ2-3, with 9 bases fitting TRBD2. The CDR3 length is 15 residues. The junction had 10 bases not matched to a gene; V was cut back by 8 bases and J by 4 bases. The germline V gene encodes CDR1 MNHNS and CDR2 SASEGT. CDR3 in DNA: TGTGCCAGCGAAGGGGGACTAGCAGGCGCAGATACGCAGTATTTT. It translates to CASEGGLAGADTQYF.

The J gene is TRBJ1-2, the V gene TRBV28, with D possibly being TRBD1 (5 bases). Germline V gives CDR1 MDHEN, CDR2 SYDVKM. V dropped 6 bases and J dropped 9 bases, with 17 bases sitting between them. The CDR3 runs to 13 residues. The chain's CDR3 is CASSGSGRESYTF. The CDR3, as DNA: TGTGCCAGCAGCGGATCGGGACGGGAGAGCTACACCTTC.

The V call is TRBV20-1, the J call TRBJ2-4; D is unresolved. This CDR3 contains 12 residues. Germline assignment: CDR1 DFQATT and CDR2 SNEGSKA (reference sequence). V lost 3 bases, J lost 5 bases, and 8 bases lay in between. CDR3 sequence: CSARGYENIQYF. The CDR3 DNA is TGCAGTGCTAGGGGCTATGAAAACATTCAGTACTTC.

The chain carries TRBV20-1 and TRBJ2-1; a weak D match, TRBD2 (6 bases). The CDR3 sequence is 14 residues long. Trimming shortened V by 6 bases and J by 7 bases, and 19 bases separated the two germline ends. Germline CDR1 and CDR2: DFQATT and SNEGSKA (reference sequence). The CDR3 region has the DNA TGCAGTGCGATGGAGGGCAGGGCCGTTAATGAGCAGTTCTTC. It encodes CSAMEGRAVNEQFF.

The chain joins TRBV15 to TRBJ1-5; TRBD1 might be the D (5 bases). CDR1 is LNHNV and CDR2 is YYDKDF in the germline V gene (reference sequence). V lost 5 bases and J 12 bases, leaving 14 bases between the germline ends. The CDR3 loop spans 12 amino acids. The CDR3, as DNA: TGTGCCACCAGCGAGCGGGGGTATGGCCAGCATTTT. Its protein is CATSERGYGQHF.

This clonotype is classed as medium-sized. V is TRBV7-3 and J is TRBJ2-1, with 7 bases matching TRBD2. This CDR3 is built from 15 residues. Germline CDR1 SGHTA, CDR2 FQGTGA. Trimming cost V 0 bases and J 4 bases; bases outside gene matches: 3. The CDR3 coding sequence is TGTGCCAGCAGCTTAACCGCGGGGGAGTACAATGAGCAGTTCTTC. Translating it yields CASSLTAGEYNEQFF.

By sample fraction, this clonotype is medium-sized. CDR3 nucleotides: TGTGCCAGCTGGGACAGGGGGCGCTTCGGGGAGCTGTTTTTT. Protein: CASWDRGRFGELFF. V usage is TRBV6-1 and J usage is TRBJ2-2, with 12 bases that match TRBD1. The CDR3 runs to 14 residues. Trimming cost V 8 bases and J 7 bases; bases outside gene matches: 5. CDR1 and CDR2 (germline): MNHNS, SASEGT.

This chain connects TRBV6-1 to TRBJ2-7, with D unresolved. CDR1 MNHNS and CDR2 SASEGT come from the germline V gene. The CDR3 is 15 residues long. V was cut by 6 bases and J by 6 bases, with 21 bases left in between. In nucleotides, the CDR3 is TGTGCCAGCAGCCCCACCAATCCCTGGTTGGGCGAGCAGTACTTC. Encoded protein: CASSPTNPWLGEQYF.

This clonotype has more than one count but fewer than ten. V usage is TRBV28 and J usage is TRBJ1-3; D possibly corresponds to TRBD1 (6 bases). The ends were cut back, 3 bases at V and 6 bases at J, with 12 bases in the middle. This CDR3 has 14 amino acids. CDR1 and CDR2 from the germline V gene are MDHEN and SYDVKM. In nucleotides, the CDR3 is TGTGCCAGCAGTTTGGGGGCCCGGGTAAACACCATATATTTT. Amino acids: CASSLGARVNTIYF.

The chain employs TRBV20-1 and TRBJ2-1; D remains unclear. The CDR3 is 15 amino acids. CDR1 is DFQATT and CDR2 is SNEGSKA in the germline V gene (reference sequence). Trimming stripped 2 bases from V and 6 bases from J, with 17 bases between. The chain's CDR3 is CSARILVVVPNEQFF. The CDR3 DNA sequence: TGCAGTGCTAGAATTCTAGTTGTAGTCCCCAATGAGCAGTTCTTC.

V and J are TRBV7-2 and TRBJ2-7; 9 bases map to TRBD1. CDR3 length equals 15 residues. From germline, CDR1 is SGHTA and CDR2 FQGNSA. Losses at the gene ends were 1 base for V and 5 bases for J; bases not matched to a gene: 6. CDR3 DNA sequence: TGTGCCAGCAGCTTAGGCAACAGGGGGCTCAACGAGCAGTACTTC. It encodes CASSLGNRGLNEQYF.

The CDR3 DNA is TGTGCCAGCAGCTTAGGAAGAGGGAGCACTGAAGCTTTCTTT. This sequence encodes CASSLGRGSTEAFF. V and J are TRBV11-1 and TRBJ1-1, with D uncertain. V lost 1 base and J 4 bases, leaving 10 bases between the germline ends. The CDR3 consists of 14 residues. From germline, CDR1 is SGHAT and CDR2 FQDESV (reference sequence).

The chain is built from TRBV6-5 and TRBJ2-2; tentatively, D is TRBD1 (6 bases). Trimming took 0 bases from V and 6 from J, leaving 11 bases between them. The germline gives CDR1 MNHEY, CDR2 SVGAGI. The CDR3 loop spans 15 amino acids. In nucleotides, the CDR3 is TGTGCCAGCAGTTACTCGCAGGGGATGGCCGGGGAGCTGTTTTTT. Amino acid sequence: CASSYSQGMAGELFF.

This clonotype was counted only a few times. The J gene is TRBJ1-2, the V gene TRBV12-3 or TRBV12-4, with 8 bases aligning to TRBD1. This CDR3 region has 14 residues. Trimming at V came to 4 bases and at J to 2 bases, leaving 3 bases not matched to a gene. CDR3 sequence: CASSSPGGNYGYTF. CDR3 sequence (DNA): TGTGCCAGCAGTTCCCCAGGGGGCAACTATGGCTACACCTTC.